This entry lists 25 T cell receptor beta chains sequenced from one sample in a study of T cell repertoires in cytomegalovirus infection (dated by TCRdb to the late 2010s). The antigens these receptors bind are not known. What this sample's treatment or condition label stands for: in vitro stimulation with specific CMV peptide epitopes to enrich CMV-specific T cells. The sample was run on an Illumina HiSeq 1500. The public reads were reprocessed in TCRdb via fastp at Q25 and MiXCR, keeping in-frame beta chains. Duplicate CDR3 protein sequences are folded into a single record with the most common DNA and genes. In this sample the table shows about 900,000 distinct CDR3 sequences, 31% of which occur a single time. 13% of the sample goes to the ten largest clones. The sequenced sample was cultured CD8+ T cells from PBMCs, obtained from culture after CMV antigen stimulation. These receptors all come from a human donor in good health (CMV status not recorded). Some clones in this sample may be carry-over from other donors' samples.

The chain recombines TRBV6-1 with TRBJ2-2, with 12 nucleotides matching TRBD1. CDR1 and CDR2 from the germline V gene are MNHNS and SASEGT. The CDR3 is 16 amino acids. Losses at the gene ends were 2 bases for V and 7 bases for J; bases not matched to a gene: 5. This CDR3 reads CASSEKGQGAIGELFF. The CDR3 bases are TGTGCCAGCAGTGAAAAGGGACAGGGGGCGATCGGGGAGCTGTTTTTT.

This clonotype was picked up many times. The chain carries TRBV6-1 and TRBJ1-6; D is possibly TRBD1 (5 bases). CDR3 size: 15 residues. Germline V CDR1 and CDR2: MNHNS, SASEGT. The V end lost 6 bases, the J end lost 7 bases, and 16 bases lay between the germline ends. As DNA, the CDR3 is TGTGCCAGCAGATGGACGCCCGAGGGGAATTCACCCCTCCACTTT. Translation: CASRWTPEGNSPLHF.

This clonotype has only a few counts. The chain joins TRBV4-1 to TRBJ1-3, with TRBD1 matching 12 bases. CDR3 length: 19 amino acids. V dropped 1 base and J dropped 3; count of bases not matched to a gene: 10. In germline, CDR1 is MGHRA, CDR2 YSYEKL. This CDR3 is CASSQGIPGQGAFGNTIYF. The DNA of the CDR3 is TGCGCCAGCAGCCAAGGGATACCGGGACAGGGGGCCTTTGGAAACACCATATATTTT.

The chain couples TRBV7-8 to TRBJ1-4; tentatively, D is TRBD1 (5 bases). The germline V gene has CDR1 SGHVS and CDR2 FQNEAQ. CDR3 length equals 17 residues. Trimming removed 0 bases at V and 0 bases at J, with 11 bases between. CDR3 DNA sequence: TGTGCCAGCAGCTTAGCGAGACAGACTGCAACTAATGAAAAACTGTTTTTT. It codes for CASSLARQTATNEKLFF.

This rearrangement joins TRBV19 to TRBJ2-7; the D gene could be TRBD1 or TRBD2 (6 bases each). CDR3 length equals 15 residues. CDR1 and CDR2 (germline): LNHDA, SQIVND (reference sequence). Between the trimmed V and J ends, which lost 3 bases and 2 bases, there was a span of 14 bases. CDR3 sequence: CASSMEGSGAYEQYF. CDR3 nucleotide sequence: TGTGCCAGTAGTATGGAGGGGTCAGGGGCCTACGAGCAGTACTTC.

This chain uses TRBV10-3 with TRBJ1-5; 12 positions agree with TRBD1. Losses at the gene ends were 1 base for V and 2 bases for J; bases not matched to a gene: 9. The CDR3 has 19 amino acids. In germline, CDR1 is ENHRY, CDR2 SYGVKD. In DNA, the CDR3 is TGTGCCATCAGTGAGTTTGGGACAGGGGGCGCGATTGGCAATCAGCCCCAGCATTTT. Translating it yields CAISEFGTGGAIGNQPQHF.

Notes on this clonotype: A much larger clone differs by one base, so this may be a read error. V gene TRBV28 combines with J gene TRBJ2-7; D possibly matches TRBD1 or TRBD2 (6 bases each). Germline assignment: CDR1 MDHEN and CDR2 SYDVKM. This CDR3 region has 16 residues. Trimming stripped 6 bases from V and 4 bases from J, with 22 bases between. As DNA, the CDR3 is TGTGCCAGCAGCCCCGAGCAGGGGAGGAGAAGGTACGAGCAGTACGTC. Its protein product is CASSPEQGRRRYEQYV.

The chain couples TRBV7-9 to TRBJ2-3; 11 positions agree with TRBD2. J gave up 4 bases and V 4 bases, and 7 bases lay outside the gene matches. There are 16 residues in the CDR3. CDR1 and CDR2 (germline): SEHNR, FQNEAQ (reference sequence). The chain's CDR3 is CASSSGATSGADTQYF. The CDR3 nucleotides are TGTGCCAGCAGCTCGGGGGCGACTAGCGGGGCAGATACGCAGTATTTT.

This clonotype came up a few times. The V call is TRBV6-5, the J call TRBJ2-2; 7 bases match TRBD2. The CDR3 consists of 16 residues. Per germline, CDR1 MNHEY and CDR2 SVGAGI. V trimming: 2 bases; J trimming: 1 base; junction bases outside the gene matches: 4. CDR3 amino acids: CASSYGGEMNTGELFF. The DNA for the CDR3 is TGTGCCAGCAGTTACGGGGGGGAAATGAACACCGGGGAGCTGTTTTTT.

This clonotype came up a few times. J is TRBJ1-2 and V is TRBV19, with D perhaps TRBD1 (5 bases). This CDR3 has 14 residues. V was clipped by 5 bases and J by 4 bases, with 14 bases between them. Germline loops: CDR1 LNHDA, CDR2 SQIVND (reference sequence). CDR3 in amino acids: CASSPWDLFYGYTF. CDR3 nucleotides: TGTGCCAGTAGTCCTTGGGACCTCTTCTATGGCTACACCTTC.

The chain has TRBV20-1 and TRBJ2-5, with D maybe TRBD2 (6 bases). CDR1 DFQATT and CDR2 SNEGSKA come from the germline V gene (reference sequence). The CDR3 is made up of 14 amino acids. V was trimmed by 6 bases and J by 2 bases, leaving 16 bases between them. For the CDR3, the DNA is TGCAGTGCCGACGTTAGCGGATCTCAAGAGACCCAGTACTTC. Residues: CSADVSGSQETQYF.

This clonotype was recorded at least ten times. This chain connects TRBV7-6 to TRBJ2-1; either TRBD1 or TRBD2 may fit D (5 bases each). The V gene lost 1 base and the J gene lost 5 bases, with 12 bases spanning the gap. CDR1 and CDR2 from the germline V gene are SGHVS and FNYEAQ. The length of the CDR3 is 15 residues. The CDR3: CASSLVSEGHNEQFF. The CDR3 nucleotides are TGTGCCAGCAGCTTAGTTAGCGAGGGGCACAATGAGCAGTTCTTC.

J is TRBJ2-5 and V is TRBV28; TRBD1 might be the D (6 bases). Germline-derived CDR1 and CDR2 are MDHEN and SYDVKM. The CDR3 has 14 residues. Deletions cut 4 bases from V and 3 bases from J, with 12 bases between. The CDR3 here is CASSWGQGEETQYF. The CDR3 DNA follows: TGTGCCAGCAGTTGGGGGCAGGGAGAAGAGACCCAGTACTTC.

This clonotype showed up many times. Compared with germline, one end of the junction differs, possibly owing to a read error. The chain joins TRBV12-3 or TRBV12-4 to TRBJ2-1, with TRBD2 matching over 11 bases. This CDR3 contains 16 residues. CDR3 coding DNA: TGTGCCAGCAGTGTAGCGGGGGGGAGCTCCTACAATGAGCAGTTCTTC. The encoded protein is CASSVAGGSSYNEQFF.

The gene calls are TRBV7-9 and TRBJ1-2, with TRBD1 as a possible D gene (5 bases). Trimming took off 2 bases at V and 6 bases at J, with 10 bases between the two ends. The CDR3 covers 13 residues. CDR1 and CDR2 from the germline V gene are SEHNR and FQNEAQ (reference sequence). The CDR3 DNA reads as TGTGCCAGCAGCTTACAGGGTGGAGATGGCTACACCTTC. Translating it yields CASSLQGGDGYTF.

There are a few counts of this clonotype. A much larger clone differs from this one at a single base, so this may be a read error. The gene calls are TRBV27 and TRBJ1-1, with D possibly being TRBD1 (5 bases). The CDR3 is made up of 13 amino acids. In germline, CDR1 is MNHEY, CDR2 SMNVEV (reference sequence). The germline V and J ends were trimmed by 6 bases and 1 base, with 9 bases remaining between them. CDR3 sequence: CASRWTPNTEAFF. For the CDR3, the DNA is TGTGCCAGCAGATGGACACCGAACACTGAAGCTTTCTTT.

The rearrangement joins TRBV4-2 to TRBJ1-1; D gene uncertain. The CDR3 contains 12 residues. Looked up from germline, CDR1 is LGHNA and CDR2 is YNFKEQ. Trimming pared 0 bases from V and 11 bases from J, leaving 10 bases between. CDR3 loop: CASSQDSLDAFF. For the CDR3, the DNA is TGTGCCAGCAGCCAAGATTCCCTCGATGCTTTCTTT.

Only a few counts were recorded for this clonotype. The gene calls are TRBV5-1 and TRBJ2-2; D call uncertain. This CDR3 region has 15 residues. Looked up from germline, CDR1 is SGHRS and CDR2 is YFSETQ. V was clipped by 4 bases and J by 1 base, with 11 bases between them. This CDR3 is CASSPPVGNTGELFF. CDR3 nucleotide sequence: TGCGCCAGCAGCCCCCCTGTTGGGAACACCGGGGAGCTGTTTTTT. The complete variable domain, with remaining parts taken from reference TRBV5-1 and TRBJ2-2, reads KAGVTQTPRYLIKTRGQQVTLSCSPISGHRSVSWYQQTPGQGLQFLFEYFSETQRNKGNFPGRFSGRQFSNSRSEMNVSTLELGDSALYLCASSPPVGNTGELFFGEGSRLTVL.

V and J are TRBV28 and TRBJ1-2, with D uncertain. The germline V gene has CDR1 MDHEN and CDR2 SYDVKM. This CDR3 has 12 residues. The V end was cut by 3 bases, the J end by 8 bases, with 10 bases between. CDR3 sequence reads: CASSFVRSGYTF. CDR3 nucleotides: TGTGCCAGCAGTTTCGTCAGGTCCGGCTACACCTTC.

The V and J genes are TRBV29-1 and TRBJ1-1; the D is unclear. In germline, CDR1 is SQVTM, CDR2 ANQGSEA. The CDR3 has 13 residues. The ends were cut back, 4 bases at V and 0 bases at J, with 9 bases in the middle. The chain's CDR3 is CSVAESMNTEAFF. The CDR3 region has the DNA TGCAGCGTTGCCGAATCTATGAACACTGAAGCTTTCTTT.

The J gene is TRBJ1-6, the V gene TRBV6-5, with D tentatively TRBD1 (5 bases). The CDR3 is made up of 15 amino acids. Trimming took off 3 bases at V and 10 bases at J, with 16 bases between the two ends. Germline-derived CDR1 and CDR2 are MNHEY and SVGAGI. The CDR3 DNA reads as TGTGCCAGCAGTTATTTGGGGGGGGACCTATCACCCCTCCACTTT. Protein product: CASSYLGGDLSPLHF.

CDR3 nucleotide sequence: TGTGCCAGCAGTTTATCGATTCCCCCCCCGGGCACCATATATTTT. This codes for CASSLSIPPPGTIYF. V usage is TRBV27 and J usage is TRBJ1-3; D unclear. The CDR3 loop spans 15 amino acids. The germline V gene has CDR1 MNHEY and CDR2 SMNVEV (reference sequence). V was trimmed by 0 bases and J by 9 bases, leaving 15 bases between them.

V usage is TRBV7-6 and J usage is TRBJ1-1, with D tentatively TRBD1 (6 bases). Germline V gives CDR1 SGHVS, CDR2 FNYEAQ. The CDR3 totals 16 residues. The germline V and J ends were trimmed by 5 bases and 3 bases, with 19 bases remaining between them. The CDR3 DNA follows: TGTGCCAGCAGCGCCTCCCCCATAGGGGGGGACACTGAAGCTTTCTTT. Protein product: CASSASPIGGDTEAFF.

A few counts support this clonotype. This sequence joins TRBV9 and TRBJ1-2, with TRBD1 as a possible D gene (6 bases). From germline, CDR1 is SGDLS and CDR2 YYNGEE. V dropped 1 base and J dropped 0 bases, with 10 bases sitting between them. The CDR3 consists of 15 residues. Here the CDR3 DNA reads TGTGCCAGCAGCGTACACAGGGCCGCTAACTATGGCTACACCTTC. Protein sequence: CASSVHRAANYGYTF.

The chain employs TRBV29-1 and TRBJ2-4; D is unresolved. This CDR3 has 10 residues. With 6 bases removed from V and 6 bases from J, the gap between germline ends came to 6 bases. Germline V gives CDR1 SQVTM, CDR2 ANQGSEA. CDR3 residues: CSVKGNIQYF. The CDR3 nucleotides read TGCAGCGTAAAGGGAAACATTCAGTACTTC.